The 11 T cell receptor beta chains below all came from one sample that was sequenced in a study of CD8 T cells in Susac syndrome. Reverse transcription of 0.5 to 1 ug RNA was performed with random hexamers. A single record per CDR3 protein comes from TCRdb applying MiXCR to the immunoSEQ multiplex PCR reads. Of 120,000 or so distinct CDR3 sequences in the sample, 90% to 95% were seen once. Sequences were obtained from CD4+ T cells from PBMCs. All receptors derive from a human donor in good health.

In this sample, this clonotype turned up once. The V gene is TRBV20-1, the J gene TRBJ1-1, with D unresolved. Germline loops: CDR1 DFQATT, CDR2 SNEGSKA (reference sequence). V was clipped by 4 bases and J by 1 base, with 4 bases between them. The CDR3 sequence is 11 residues long. The CDR3 DNA reads TGCAGTGCTAAGGCGAACACTGAAGCTTTCTTT. Protein sequence: CSAKANTEAFF.

CDR3 sequence: CASSQTRQNTQYF. The DNA for the CDR3 is TGTGCCAGCAGCCAAACCCGACAAAATACGCAGTATTTT. V and J are TRBV3-1 and TRBJ2-3, with no clear D. CDR3 size: 13 residues. CDR1 LGHDT and CDR2 YNNKEL come from the germline V gene (reference sequence). V lost 2 bases and J lost 7, with 10 bases in between.

The genes are TRBV27 and TRBJ1-5; 7 bases fit TRBD1. The CDR3 extends over 17 amino acids. J was trimmed by 1 base and V by 5 bases; bases with no gene match: 11. Germline CDR1 MNHEY, CDR2 SMNVEV (reference sequence). CDR3 nucleotide sequence: TGTGCCAGCAGTCAACGGGACAGCCACTTGAGCAATCAGCCCCAGCATTTT. Translating gives CASSQRDSHLSNQPQHF.

The chain links TRBV28 to TRBJ1-5; D is perhaps TRBD1 (5 bases). The germline gives CDR1 MDHEN, CDR2 SYDVKM. CDR3 length: 14 residues. V was cut by 6 bases and J by 4 bases, with 13 bases left in between. DNA of the CDR3: TGTGCCAGCAGGCGATCCGGGGGAAATCAGCCCCAGCATTTT. Its translation: CASRRSGGNQPQHF.

The chain recombines TRBV12-3 or TRBV12-4 with TRBJ1-3; D is unclear. The CDR3 is 15 amino acids. Between the trimmed V and J ends, which lost 2 bases and 0 bases, there was a span of 8 bases. CDR3 region: CASSLSRDSGNTIYF. The CDR3 DNA reads as TGTGCCAGCAGTTTAAGTCGGGACTCTGGAAACACCATATATTTT.

The chain combines TRBV7-9 with TRBJ2-7, with D possibly TRBD1 on 5 matching bases. The V end lost 5 bases, the J end lost 2 bases, and 10 bases lay between the germline ends. The germline gives CDR1 SEHNR, CDR2 FQNEAQ (reference sequence). The CDR3 is 13 residues long. The CDR3 DNA reads as TGTGCCAGCAGCGCCAGGGTTACCTACGAGCAGTACTTC. It codes for CASSARVTYEQYF.

The rearrangement links TRBV5-1 to TRBJ2-2; 10 nucleotides match TRBD2. CDR1 is SGHRS, CDR2 YFSETQ, per germline. This CDR3 is 20 amino acids long. V was pared by 0 bases and J by 4 bases, with 15 bases of the junction left unmatched. In nucleotides, the CDR3 is TGCGCCAGCAGCTTGGATTCGCCCCTAGCGGGAGCCTCACGCACCGGGGAGCTGTTTTTT. Residues: CASSLDSPLAGASRTGELFF.

The count of this clonotype is one. The V gene is TRBV20-1, the J gene TRBJ2-4, with D perhaps TRBD2 (6 bases). Trimming took off 6 bases at V and 0 bases at J, with 12 bases between the two ends. The germline V gene encodes CDR1 DFQATT and CDR2 SNEGSKA (reference sequence). The length of the CDR3 is 14 residues. The CDR3 region has the DNA TGCAGTGCGGGAGGACAAGTAGCCAAAAACATTCAGTACTTC. It specifies CSAGGQVAKNIQYF.

As DNA, the CDR3 is TGTGCCAGCAGCTTAGCGTTGGCGGATTACAATGAGCAGTTCTTC. Its protein product is CASSLALADYNEQFF. The chain employs TRBV7-2 and TRBJ2-1; no clear D gene. Germline values: CDR1 SGHTA, CDR2 FQGNSA. This CDR3 has 15 amino acids. V lost 0 bases and J 4 bases, leaving 10 bases between the germline ends.

The V gene is TRBV2, the J gene TRBJ2-2; 9 positions agree with TRBD1. Germline V gene lookup returns CDR1 SNHLY and CDR2 FYNNEI. V gave up 5 bases and J gave up 4 bases; unmatched junction bases: 5. The CDR3 is 15 residues long. The CDR3 here is CASSLQGASTGELFF. CDR3 bases: TGTGCCAGCAGTCTACAGGGGGCTTCCACCGGGGAGCTGTTTTTT.

The chain combines TRBV3-1 with TRBJ2-7, with a tentative D call TRBD1 (5 bases). CDR3 length equals 13 residues. Trimming pared 1 base from V and 2 bases from J, leaving 6 bases between. Germline V CDR1 and CDR2: LGHDT, YNNKEL (reference sequence). As DNA, the CDR3 is TGTGCCAGCAGCCAAGGACAGCCCTACGAGCAGTACTTC. This encodes CASSQGQPYEQYF.